This TCR beta chain originates from a study of blood T cell repertoires in COVID-19. In the study overall: T cells, B-cell-depleted T cells, or PBMCs provided the cDNA or gDNA that served as material.

Method: immunoSEQ multiplex PCR; TCRdb's copy keeps in-frame clones and lacks some. The data show about 220,000 clones, 80% to 90% seen once. V was clipped by 4 bases and J by 0 bases, with 9 bases between them. The CDR3 sequence is 13 residues long. CDR1 and CDR2 from the germline V gene are SQVTM and ANQGSEA. Sequenced sample: peripheral blood. The chain carries TRBV29-1 and TRBJ2-5, with D tentatively TRBD1 (5 bases). The TCR was taken from a woman in her forties or fifties with acute or convalescent COVID-19. CDR3 sequence: CSVGKGYQETQYF. The CDR3 DNA reads TGCAGCGTTGGTAAGGGGTACCAAGAGACCCAGTACTTC.